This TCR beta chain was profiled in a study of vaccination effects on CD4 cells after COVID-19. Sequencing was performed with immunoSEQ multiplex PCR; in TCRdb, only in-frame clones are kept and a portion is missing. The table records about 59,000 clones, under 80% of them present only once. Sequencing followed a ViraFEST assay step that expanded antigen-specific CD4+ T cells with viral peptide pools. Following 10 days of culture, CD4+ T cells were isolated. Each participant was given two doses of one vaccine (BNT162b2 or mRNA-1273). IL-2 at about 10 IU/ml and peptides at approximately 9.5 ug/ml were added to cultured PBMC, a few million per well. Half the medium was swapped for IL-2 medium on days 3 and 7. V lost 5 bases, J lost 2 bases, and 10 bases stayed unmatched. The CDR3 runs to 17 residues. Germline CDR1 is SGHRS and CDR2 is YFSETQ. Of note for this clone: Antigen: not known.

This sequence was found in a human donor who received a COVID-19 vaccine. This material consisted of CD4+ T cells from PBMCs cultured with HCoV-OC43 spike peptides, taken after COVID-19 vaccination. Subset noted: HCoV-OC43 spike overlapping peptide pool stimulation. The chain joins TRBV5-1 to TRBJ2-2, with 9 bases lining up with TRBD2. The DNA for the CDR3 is TGCGCCAGCAGTCCCCTTCTTAGCGGGGGTAACACCGGGGAGCTGTTTTTT. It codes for CASSPLLSGGNTGELFF.